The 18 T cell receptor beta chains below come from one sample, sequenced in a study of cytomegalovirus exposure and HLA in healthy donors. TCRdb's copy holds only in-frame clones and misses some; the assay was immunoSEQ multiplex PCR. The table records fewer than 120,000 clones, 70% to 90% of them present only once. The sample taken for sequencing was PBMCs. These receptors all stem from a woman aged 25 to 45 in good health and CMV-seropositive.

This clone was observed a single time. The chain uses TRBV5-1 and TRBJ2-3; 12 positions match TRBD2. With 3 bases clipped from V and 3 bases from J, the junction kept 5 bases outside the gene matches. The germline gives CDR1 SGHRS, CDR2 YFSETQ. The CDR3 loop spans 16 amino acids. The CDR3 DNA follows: TGCGCCAGCAGCTCGTTGACTAGCGGGAGTACAGATACGCAGTATTTT. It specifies CASSSLTSGSTDTQYF.

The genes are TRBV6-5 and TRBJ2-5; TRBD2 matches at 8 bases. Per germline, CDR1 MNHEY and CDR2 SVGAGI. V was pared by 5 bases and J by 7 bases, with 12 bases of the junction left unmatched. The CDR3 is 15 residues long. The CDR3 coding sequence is TGTGCCAGCAGTCACACAAGCGGGGGCTCCGGGACCCAGTACTTC. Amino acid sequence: CASSHTSGGSGTQYF.

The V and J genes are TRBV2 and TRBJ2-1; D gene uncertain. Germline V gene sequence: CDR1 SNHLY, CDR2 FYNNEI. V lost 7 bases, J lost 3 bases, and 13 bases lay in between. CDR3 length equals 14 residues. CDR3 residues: CASTQEVFYNEQFF. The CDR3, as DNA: TGTGCCAGCACCCAAGAGGTCTTCTACAATGAGCAGTTCTTC.

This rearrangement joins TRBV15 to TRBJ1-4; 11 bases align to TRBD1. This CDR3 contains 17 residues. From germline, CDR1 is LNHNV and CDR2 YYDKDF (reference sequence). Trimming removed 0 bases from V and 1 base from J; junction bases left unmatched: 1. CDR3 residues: CATSREGTGGTNEKLFF. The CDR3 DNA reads TGTGCCACCAGCAGAGAAGGGACAGGGGGAACTAATGAAAAACTGTTTTTT. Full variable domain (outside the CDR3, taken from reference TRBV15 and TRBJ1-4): DAMVIQNPRYQVTQFGKPVTLSCSQTLNHNVMYWYQQKSSQAPKLLFHYYDKDFNNEADTPDNFQSRRPNTSFCFLDIRSPGLGDTAMYLCATSREGTGGTNEKLFFGSGTQLSVL.

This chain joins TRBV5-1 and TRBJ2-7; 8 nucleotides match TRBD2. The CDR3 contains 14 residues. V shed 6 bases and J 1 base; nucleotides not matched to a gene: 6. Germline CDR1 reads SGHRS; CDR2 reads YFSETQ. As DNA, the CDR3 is TGCGCCAGCACAACGGCGGGAGGATCCTACGAGCAGTACTTC. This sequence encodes CASTTAGGSYEQYF.

As DNA, the CDR3 is TGTGCCACCAGCAGAGGAGGTGTTTCCCGGGGTTTTCTCGAGCAGTACTTC. Its translation: CATSRGGVSRGFLEQYF. The chain is built from TRBV15 and TRBJ2-7; D perhaps matches TRBD2 (5 bases). V lost 1 base and J 6 bases, leaving 22 bases between the germline ends. Germline V CDR1 and CDR2: LNHNV, YYDKDF (reference sequence). This CDR3 has 17 residues.

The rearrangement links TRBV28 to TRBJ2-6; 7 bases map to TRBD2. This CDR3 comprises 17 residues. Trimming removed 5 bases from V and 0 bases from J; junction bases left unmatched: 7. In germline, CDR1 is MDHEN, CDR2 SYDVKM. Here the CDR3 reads CASSPGRINSGANVLTF. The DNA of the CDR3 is TGTGCCAGCAGTCCCGGGAGGATCAACTCTGGGGCCAACGTCCTGACTTTC.

The CDR3 DNA is TGTGCCAGCAGCTTAGAAGGGACAGCTAGCACAGATACGCAGTATTTT. This encodes CASSLEGTASTDTQYF. The chain carries TRBV7-2 and TRBJ2-3, with TRBD1 matching 7 bases. J gave up 0 bases and V 1 base, and 4 bases lay outside the gene matches. CDR1 and CDR2 from the germline V gene are SGHTA and FQGNSA. This CDR3 comprises 16 residues.

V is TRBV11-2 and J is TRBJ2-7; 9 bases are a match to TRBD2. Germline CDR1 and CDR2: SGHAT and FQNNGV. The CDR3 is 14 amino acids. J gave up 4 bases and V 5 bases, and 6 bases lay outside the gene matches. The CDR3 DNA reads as TGTGCCAGCAGCCCAGTAGCGGGAGATTACGAGCAGTACTTC. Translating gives CASSPVAGDYEQYF.

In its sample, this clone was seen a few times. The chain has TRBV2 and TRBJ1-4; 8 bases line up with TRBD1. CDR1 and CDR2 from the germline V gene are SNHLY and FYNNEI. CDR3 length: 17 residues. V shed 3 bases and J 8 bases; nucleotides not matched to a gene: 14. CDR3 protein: CASSEPHPGGVGEKLFF. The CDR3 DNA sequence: TGTGCCAGCAGTGAGCCACATCCAGGGGGCGTGGGGGAAAAACTGTTTTTT.

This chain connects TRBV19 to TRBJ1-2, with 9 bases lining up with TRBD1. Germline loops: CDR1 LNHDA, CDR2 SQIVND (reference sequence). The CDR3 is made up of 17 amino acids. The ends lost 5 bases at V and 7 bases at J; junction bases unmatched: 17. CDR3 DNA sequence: TGTGCCAGTAGTCCGCCCGCTGGGGGACAGGGACAGCGTGGCTACACCTTC. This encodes CASSPPAGGQGQRGYTF.

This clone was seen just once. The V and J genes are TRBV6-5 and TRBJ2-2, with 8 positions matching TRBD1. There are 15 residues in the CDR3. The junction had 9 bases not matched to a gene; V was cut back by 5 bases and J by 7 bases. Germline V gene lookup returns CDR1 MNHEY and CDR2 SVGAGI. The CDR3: CASSPIQGAGGELFF. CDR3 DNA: TGTGCCAGCAGTCCGATTCAGGGGGCAGGCGGGGAGCTGTTTTTT.

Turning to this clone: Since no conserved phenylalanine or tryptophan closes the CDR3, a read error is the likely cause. CDR3 in DNA: TGTGCCAGCAGCTTGGTACTAGCGGGGGGAACCGGGGAGCTGTTTTCT. It codes for CASSLVLAGGTGELFS. The gene calls are TRBV5-4 and TRBJ2-2, with 12 bases fitting TRBD2. The germline V gene has CDR1 SGHNT and CDR2 YYREEE (reference sequence). J was trimmed by 5 bases and V by 0 bases; bases with no gene match: 2. This CDR3 contains 16 residues.

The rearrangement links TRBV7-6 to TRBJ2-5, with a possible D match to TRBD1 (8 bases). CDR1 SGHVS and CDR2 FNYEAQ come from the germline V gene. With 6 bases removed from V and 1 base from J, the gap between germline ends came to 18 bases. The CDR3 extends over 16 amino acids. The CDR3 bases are TGTGCCAGCAGACCCGGCTACAGGGGGGGCCAAGAGACCCAGTACTTC. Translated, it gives CASRPGYRGGQETQYF.

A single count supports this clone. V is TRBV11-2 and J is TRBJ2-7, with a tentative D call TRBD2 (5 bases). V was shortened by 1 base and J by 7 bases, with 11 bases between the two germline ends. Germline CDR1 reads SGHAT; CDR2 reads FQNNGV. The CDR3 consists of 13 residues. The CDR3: CASSLGRVGEQYF. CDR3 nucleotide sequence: TGTGCCAGCAGCTTAGGGCGGGTCGGGGAGCAGTACTTC.

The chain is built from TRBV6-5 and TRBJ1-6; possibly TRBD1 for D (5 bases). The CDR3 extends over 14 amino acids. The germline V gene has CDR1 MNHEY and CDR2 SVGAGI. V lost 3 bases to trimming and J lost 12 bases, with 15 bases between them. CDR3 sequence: CASSYFGGVGPLHF. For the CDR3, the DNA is TGTGCCAGCAGTTATTTCGGGGGAGTGGGACCCCTCCACTTT.

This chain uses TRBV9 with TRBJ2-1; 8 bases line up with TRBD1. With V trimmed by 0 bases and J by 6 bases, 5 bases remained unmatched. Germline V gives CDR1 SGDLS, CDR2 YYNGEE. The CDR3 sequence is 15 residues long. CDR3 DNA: TGTGCCAGCAGCGTAGCGGGAGACAGGGGCAATGAGCAGTTCTTC. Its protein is CASSVAGDRGNEQFF.

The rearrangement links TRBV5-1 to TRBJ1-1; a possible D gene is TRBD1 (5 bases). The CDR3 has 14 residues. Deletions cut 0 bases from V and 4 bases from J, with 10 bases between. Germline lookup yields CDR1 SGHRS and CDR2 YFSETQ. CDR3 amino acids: CASSLGQGGTEAFF. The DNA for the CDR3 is TGCGCCAGCAGCTTGGGGCAGGGCGGCACTGAAGCTTTCTTT.